This TCR beta chain was retrieved from a study of long-term antiretroviral therapy in people with HIV. A v3.0 immunoSEQ assay was performed at survey level. Here immunoSEQ multiplex PCR was the method, and the copy in TCRdb shows in-frame clones only, minus some. The sample has some 25,000 clones, over 70% seen once; the top ten hold 4% to 5.5%. Post-ART PBMC samples numbered at least two per donor, and pre-ART ones at least one. Roughly 0.85-10 million cryopreserved PBMC were held in samples before DNA extraction. On this clone itself: Its cognate antigen is unknown.

Overall study results and limits: Narrower CDR3 length ranges marked HIV repertoires relative to controls.

The CDR3 runs 16 residues. V shed 6 bases and J 1 base; nucleotides not matched to a gene: 9. Germline CDR1 is MNHNS and CDR2 is SASEGT. The chain employs TRBV6-1 and TRBJ1-2; 9 bases fit TRBD1. The sequencing here drew on unsorted PBMCs, taken 3 years after starting antiretroviral therapy. The receptor was isolated from a man younger than 35 with HIV. CDR3 region: CASREPGTGFNYGYTF. The CDR3 bases are TGTGCCAGCAGAGAACCCGGGACAGGGTTTAACTATGGCTACACCTTC.